This TCR beta chain is from a study of cytomegalovirus exposure and HLA in healthy donors. Only a few counts were recorded for this clone. Its antigen is unidentified. The V gene end was trimmed by 2 bases and the J gene end by 5 bases; junction bases not matched to a gene: 1. Germline values: CDR1 GTSNPN, CDR2 SVGIG (reference sequence). The CDR3 sequence is 12 residues long. Study-level results: Approximately 18,000 TCR beta sequences were associated with HLA alleles at 0.05 false discovery rate in a later analysis.

Primers: 60 Vbeta forward and 13 Jbeta reverse. Sequencing used immunoSEQ multiplex PCR; TCRdb keeps in-frame clones, though not all of them. In the table there are about 200,000 clones, roughly 13% of which are singletons. Specimen: PBMCs. This TCR came from a man aged 45-60 years in good health and CMV-seropositive. This chain joins TRBV30 and TRBJ1-2, with 8 bases lining up with TRBD1. CDR3 sequence reads: CAWSRTGYGYTF. In DNA form, the CDR3 reads TGTGCCTGGAGTCGGACAGGGTATGGCTACACCTTC. Complete variable domain (other parts from reference TRBV30 and TRBJ1-2): SQTIHQWPATLVQPVGSPLSLECTVEGTSNPNLYWYRQAAGRGLQLLFYSVGIGQISSEVPQNLSASRPQDRQFILSSKKLLLSDSGFYLCAWSRTGYGYTFGSGTRLTVV.